This TCR beta chain was captured in a study of T cells in Graves' hyperthyroidism and ophthalmopathy. Overall study context: Sampling of peripheral blood happened at initial diagnosis, prior to any treatment.

The length of the CDR3 is 13 residues. The V end was cut by 0 bases, the J end by 6 bases, with 9 bases between. Germline-derived CDR1 and CDR2 are SGHDT and YYEEEE. Findings and limits, study-wide: Most clonotypes that expanded in the thyroid above 0.001 also showed up in blood.

Authors of the study amplified TCR beta CDR3 regions from RNA transcripts. With the HTBI primer set, the TCR CDR3 went through a first round of RT-PCR. A single record per CDR3 protein comes from TCRdb applying MiXCR to the multiplex PCR reads. The table includes about 400,000 distinct CDR3 sequences, approximately 15% detected once. Patients counted as stable if ophthalmopathy did not develop within 18 months. This clonotype was detected ten times or more. The antigen is undetermined. Sequencing input: blood. The receptor was derived from a woman aged 18-29 years with Graves' hyperthyroidism. The gene calls are TRBV5-6 and TRBJ1-2; D call uncertain. This chain's CDR3 is CASSLGSGHGYTF. The CDR3 DNA follows: TGTGCCAGCAGCTTGGGGTCCGGACATGGCTACACCTTC.